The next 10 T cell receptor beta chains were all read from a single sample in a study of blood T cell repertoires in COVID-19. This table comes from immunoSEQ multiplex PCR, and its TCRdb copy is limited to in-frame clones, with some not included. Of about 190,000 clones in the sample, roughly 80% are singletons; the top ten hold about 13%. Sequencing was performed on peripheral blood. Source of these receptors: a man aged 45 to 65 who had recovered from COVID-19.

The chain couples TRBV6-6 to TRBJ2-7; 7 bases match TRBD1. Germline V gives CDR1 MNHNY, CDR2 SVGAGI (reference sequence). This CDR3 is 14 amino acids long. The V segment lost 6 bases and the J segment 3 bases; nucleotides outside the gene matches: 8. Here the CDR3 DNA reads TGTGCCAGCAGCAAAACCCGGGACAGCTACGAGCAGTACTTC. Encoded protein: CASSKTRDSYEQYF.

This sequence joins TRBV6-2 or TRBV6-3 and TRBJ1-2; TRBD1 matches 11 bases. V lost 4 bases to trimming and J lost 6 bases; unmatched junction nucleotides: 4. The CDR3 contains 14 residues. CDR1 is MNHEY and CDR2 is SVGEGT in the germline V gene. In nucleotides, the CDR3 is TGTGCCAGCAGTTCGGACAGGGGGCTCGATGGCTACACCTTC. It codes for CASSSDRGLDGYTF.

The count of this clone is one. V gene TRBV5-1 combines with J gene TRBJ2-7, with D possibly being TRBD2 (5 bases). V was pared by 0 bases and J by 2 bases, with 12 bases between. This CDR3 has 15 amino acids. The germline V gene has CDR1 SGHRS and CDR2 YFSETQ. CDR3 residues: CASSLGGSVPYEQYF. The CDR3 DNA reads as TGCGCCAGCAGCTTGGGTGGTAGCGTTCCCTACGAGCAGTACTTC.

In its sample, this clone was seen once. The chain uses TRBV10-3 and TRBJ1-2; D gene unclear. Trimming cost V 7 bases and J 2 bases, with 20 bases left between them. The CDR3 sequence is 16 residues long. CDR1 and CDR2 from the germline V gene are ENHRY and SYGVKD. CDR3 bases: TGTGCCATCACCGAGTCGAAGTTGAGAAGCAACTATGGCTACACCTTC. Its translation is CAITESKLRSNYGYTF.

The CDR3: CASSVGATFYQETQYF. The DNA for the CDR3 is TGTGCCAGCAGCGTAGGGGCCACTTTCTACCAAGAGACCCAGTACTTC. The chain carries TRBV9 and TRBJ2-5; D gene uncertain. V was shortened by 0 bases and J by 0 bases, with 12 bases between the two germline ends. Germline values: CDR1 SGDLS, CDR2 YYNGEE. The CDR3 covers 16 residues.

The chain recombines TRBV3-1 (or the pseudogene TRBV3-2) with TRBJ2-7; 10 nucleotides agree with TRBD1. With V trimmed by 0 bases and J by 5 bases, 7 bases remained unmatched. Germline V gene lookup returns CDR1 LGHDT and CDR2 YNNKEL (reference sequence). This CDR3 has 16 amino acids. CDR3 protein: CASSQDRDRGFHEQYF. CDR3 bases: TGTGCCAGCAGCCAAGATAGGGACAGGGGCTTCCACGAGCAGTACTTC.

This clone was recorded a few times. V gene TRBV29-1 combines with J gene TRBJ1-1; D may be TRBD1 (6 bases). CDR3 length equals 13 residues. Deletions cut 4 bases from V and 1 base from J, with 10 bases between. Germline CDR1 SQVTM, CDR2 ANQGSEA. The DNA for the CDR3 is TGCAGCGTTGTGAGGGACACGAACACTGAAGCTTTCTTT. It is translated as CSVVRDTNTEAFF.

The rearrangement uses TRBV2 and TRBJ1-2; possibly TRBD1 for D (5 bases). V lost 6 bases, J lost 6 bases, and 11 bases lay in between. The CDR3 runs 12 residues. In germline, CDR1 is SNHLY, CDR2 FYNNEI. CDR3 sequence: CASRETVNGYTF. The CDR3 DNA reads TGTGCCAGCAGAGAGACAGTGAATGGCTACACCTTC. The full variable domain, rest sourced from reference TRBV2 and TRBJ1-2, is EPEVTQTPSHQVTQMGQEVILRCVPISNHLYFYWYRQILGQKVEFLVSFYNNEISEKSEIFDDQFSVERPDGSNFTLKIRSTKLEDSAMYFCASRETVNGYTFGSGTRLTVV.

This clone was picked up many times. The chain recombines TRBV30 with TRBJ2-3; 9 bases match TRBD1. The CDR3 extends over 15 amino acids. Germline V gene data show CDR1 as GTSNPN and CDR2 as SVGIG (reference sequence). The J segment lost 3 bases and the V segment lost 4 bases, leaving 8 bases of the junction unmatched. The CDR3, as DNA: TGTGCCTGGACCATCGGACAGGGGCAAACAGATACGCAGTATTTT. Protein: CAWTIGQGQTDTQYF.

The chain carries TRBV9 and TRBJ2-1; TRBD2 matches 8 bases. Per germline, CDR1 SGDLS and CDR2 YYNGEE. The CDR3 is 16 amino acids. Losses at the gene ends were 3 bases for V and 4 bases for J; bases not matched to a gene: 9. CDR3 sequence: CASSEDGGGIYNEQFF. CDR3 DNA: TGTGCCAGCAGCGAAGACGGCGGGGGGATATACAATGAGCAGTTCTTC.